This section outlines one T cell receptor beta chain sequence together with its context. Its antigen is as yet unknown. Reverse transcription of 0.5 to 1 ug RNA was performed with random hexamers. TCR beta CDR3 was amplified by immunoSEQ multiplex PCR. This amplification extended across 54 Vbeta and 13 Jbeta segments. TCRdb itself ran the immunoSEQ multiplex PCR reads through MiXCR, one entry per CDR3 protein. The sample carries 120,000 to 150,000 distinct CDR3 sequences, 85% to 95% recorded once. Sequencing of TCR beta covered CD8+ and CD4+ T cells obtained from blood. CD8+ and CD4+ T cells were negatively isolated; TEMRA cells were FACS-enriched. The data originate from a study of CD8 T cells in Susac syndrome. Overall study findings and caveats: A relatively small number of individuals underwent TCR sequencing and HLA analysis.

Trimming pared 3 bases from V and 4 bases from J, leaving 12 bases between. The CDR3 contains 14 residues. Germline CDR1 reads MDHEN; CDR2 reads SYDVKM. The rearrangement links TRBV28 to TRBJ1-1, with D possibly matching TRBD1 (5 bases). The source is a human donor with multiple sclerosis. Material for sequencing was CD4+ T cells from PBMCs. The CDR3: CASSFPRGGTEAFF. DNA of the CDR3: TGTGCCAGCAGTTTTCCGCGGGGGGGCACTGAAGCTTTCTTT.